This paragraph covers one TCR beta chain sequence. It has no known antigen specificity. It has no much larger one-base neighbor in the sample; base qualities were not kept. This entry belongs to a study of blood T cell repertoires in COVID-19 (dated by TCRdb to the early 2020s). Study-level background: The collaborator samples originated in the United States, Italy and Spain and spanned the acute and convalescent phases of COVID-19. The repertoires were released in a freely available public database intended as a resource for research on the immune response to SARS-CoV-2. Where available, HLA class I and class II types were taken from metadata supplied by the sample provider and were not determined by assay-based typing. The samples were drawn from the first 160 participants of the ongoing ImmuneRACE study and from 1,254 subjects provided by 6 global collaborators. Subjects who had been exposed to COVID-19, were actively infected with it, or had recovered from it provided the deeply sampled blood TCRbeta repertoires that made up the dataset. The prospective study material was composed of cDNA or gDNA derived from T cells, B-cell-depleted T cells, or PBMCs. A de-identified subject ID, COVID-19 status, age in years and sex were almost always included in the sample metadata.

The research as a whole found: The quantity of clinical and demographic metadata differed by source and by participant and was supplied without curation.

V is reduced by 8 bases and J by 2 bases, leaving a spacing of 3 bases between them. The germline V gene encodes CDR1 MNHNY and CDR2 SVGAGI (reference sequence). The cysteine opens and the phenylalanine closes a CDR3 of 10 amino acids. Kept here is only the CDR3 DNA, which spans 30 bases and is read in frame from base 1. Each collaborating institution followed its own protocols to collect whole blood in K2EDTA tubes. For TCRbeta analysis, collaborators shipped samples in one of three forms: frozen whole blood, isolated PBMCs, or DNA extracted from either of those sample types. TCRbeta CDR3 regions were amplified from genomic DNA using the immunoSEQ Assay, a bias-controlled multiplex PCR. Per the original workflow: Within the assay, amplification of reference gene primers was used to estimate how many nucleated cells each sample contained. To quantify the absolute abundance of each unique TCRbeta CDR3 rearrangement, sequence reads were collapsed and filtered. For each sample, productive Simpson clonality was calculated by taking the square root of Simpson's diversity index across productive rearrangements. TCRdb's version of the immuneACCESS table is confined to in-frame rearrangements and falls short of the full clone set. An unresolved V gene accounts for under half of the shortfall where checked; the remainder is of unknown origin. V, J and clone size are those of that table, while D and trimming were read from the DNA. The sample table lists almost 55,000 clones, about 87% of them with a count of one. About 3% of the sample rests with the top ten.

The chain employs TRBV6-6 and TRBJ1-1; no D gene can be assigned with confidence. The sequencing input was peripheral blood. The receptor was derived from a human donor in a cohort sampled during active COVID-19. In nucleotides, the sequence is TGTGCCAGCCTCAACACTGAAGCTTTCTTT. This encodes CASLNTEAFF.